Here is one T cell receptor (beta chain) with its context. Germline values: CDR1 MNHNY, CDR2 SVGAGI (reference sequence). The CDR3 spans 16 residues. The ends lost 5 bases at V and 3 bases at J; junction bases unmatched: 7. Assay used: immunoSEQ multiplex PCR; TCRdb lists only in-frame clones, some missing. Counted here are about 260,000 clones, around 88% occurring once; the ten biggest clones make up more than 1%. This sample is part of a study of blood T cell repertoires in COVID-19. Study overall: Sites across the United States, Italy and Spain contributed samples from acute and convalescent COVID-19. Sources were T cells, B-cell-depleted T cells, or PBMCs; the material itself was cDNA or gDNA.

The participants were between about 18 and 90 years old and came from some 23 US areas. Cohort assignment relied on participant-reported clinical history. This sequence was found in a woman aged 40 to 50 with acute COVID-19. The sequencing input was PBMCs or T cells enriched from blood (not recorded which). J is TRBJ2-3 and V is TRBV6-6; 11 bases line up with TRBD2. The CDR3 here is CASSLPTSGITDTQYF. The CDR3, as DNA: TGTGCCAGCAGTCTTCCGACTAGCGGGATAACAGATACGCAGTATTTT.